The 19 T cell receptor beta chains below were found in one sample sequenced in a study of T-cell memory formation after mild COVID-19. In TCRdb, the 5' RACE reads were re-called with MiXCR into one record per CDR3 protein. The sample carries 45,000 to 55,000 distinct CDR3 sequences, approximately 6.6% recorded once. What was sequenced was PBMCs or a T cell subset sorted from them (not recorded which). These receptors were taken from a man aged 18 to 29 who had mild COVID-19 (a few samples of this study predate the infection). Cell type and time point are not known.

This clonotype was seen many times. The genes are TRBV7-9 and TRBJ2-5; TRBD1 is a possible D gene (5 bases). This CDR3 contains 14 residues. The germline V and J ends were trimmed by 4 bases and 6 bases, with 15 bases remaining between them. The germline CDR1 and CDR2 sequences are SEHNR and FQNEAQ (reference sequence). This CDR3 reads CASSSQGITKTQYF. In DNA, the CDR3 is TGTGCCAGCAGCTCCCAGGGAATAACGAAGACCCAGTACTTC.

This clonotype was detected many times. The chain recombines TRBV11-2 with TRBJ2-3; D gene unclear. The ends were cut back, 2 bases at V and 8 bases at J, with 8 bases in the middle. Germline CDR1 and CDR2: SGHAT and FQNNGV. CDR3 length: 12 residues. CDR3 DNA: TGTGCCAGCAGCTTATCAGGATCTACGCAGTATTTT. It translates to CASSLSGSTQYF.

The table lists this clonotype with a few counts. This chain links TRBV5-1 with TRBJ2-5; TRBD2 aligns across 10 bases. The CDR3 totals 14 residues. Germline CDR1 and CDR2: SGHRS and YFSETQ. The trim removed 3 bases at V and 3 bases at J, leaving 2 bases unmatched. The CDR3 reads CASSSTSGEETQYF. DNA of the CDR3: TGCGCCAGCAGCTCTACTAGCGGGGAAGAGACCCAGTACTTC.

This clonotype has only a few counts. This chain uses TRBV6-6 with TRBJ1-2; 12 nucleotides align to TRBD1. Trimming cost V 2 bases and J 7 bases; bases outside gene matches: 5. Germline CDR1 is MNHNY and CDR2 is SVGAGI (reference sequence). This CDR3 contains 15 residues. The CDR3 region has the DNA TGTGCCAGCAGTTACGAGGGACAGGGGGCTGTTGGCTACACCTTC. Translating gives CASSYEGQGAVGYTF.

The chain employs TRBV2 and TRBJ1-1; no clear D. CDR3 size: 12 residues. CDR1 SNHLY and CDR2 FYNNEI come from the germline V gene. V was shortened by 5 bases and J by 4 bases, with 8 bases between the two germline ends. CDR3 amino acids: CASSLGSTEAFF. CDR3 nucleotides: TGTGCCAGCAGTCTCGGGAGCACTGAAGCTTTCTTT.

This clonotype was seen repeatedly, ten times or more. J is TRBJ2-1 and V is TRBV10-1, with TRBD1 matching 7 bases. This CDR3 has 14 residues. With 8 bases clipped from V and 2 bases from J, the junction kept 6 bases outside the gene matches. The germline CDR1 and CDR2 sequences are WNHNN and SYGVQD (reference sequence). The CDR3 is CASARDSAYNEQFF. The CDR3 nucleotides are TGCGCCAGCGCCCGGGACAGCGCCTACAATGAGCAGTTCTTC.

At least ten counts were recorded for this clonotype. The chain couples TRBV11-2 to TRBJ2-1; the D gene is possibly TRBD2 (8 bases). V was pared by 5 bases and J by 12 bases, with 17 bases between. Germline CDR1 and CDR2: SGHAT and FQNNGV. The CDR3 has 13 amino acids. The CDR3 DNA reads TGTGCCAGCAGCCTCCCGGGAGGGACAGCGCAGTTCTTC. Translating it yields CASSLPGGTAQFF.

The chain uses TRBV28 and TRBJ1-3, with TRBD1 as a possible D gene (5 bases). Trimming left V 5 bases short and J 4 bases short, with 9 bases between. Per the germline V gene, CDR1 is MDHEN and CDR2 is SYDVKM. The CDR3 is 13 amino acids. CDR3 nucleotides: TGTGCCAGCAGTCAGCAGGGAGGAAACACCATATATTTT. Encoded protein: CASSQQGGNTIYF.

This clonotype came up many times. This chain connects TRBV7-6 to TRBJ2-1; 8 bases are a match to TRBD2. The germline V gene has CDR1 SGHVS and CDR2 FNYEAQ. The CDR3 spans 17 residues. The V gene end was trimmed by 7 bases and the J gene end by 2 bases; junction bases not matched to a gene: 13. The CDR3 bases are TGTGCCAGCATCAAGTCACTCGGGGGGGCCGCCTACAATGAGCAGTTCTTC. Its protein is CASIKSLGGAAYNEQFF. Full variable domain (rest looked up from reference TRBV7-6 and TRBJ2-1): GAGVSQSPRYKVTKRGQDVALRCDPISGHVSLYWYRQALGQGPEFLTYFNYEAQQDKSGLPNDRFSAERPEGSISTLTIQRTEQRDSAMYRCASIKSLGGAAYNEQFFGPGTRLTVL.

This clonotype was seen more than once but under ten times. This chain joins TRBV12-3 or TRBV12-4 and TRBJ1-6; D gene ambiguous. Trimming shortened V by 2 bases and J by 6 bases, and 2 bases separated the two germline ends. The CDR3 is 12 amino acids. CDR3 coding DNA: TGTGCCAGCAGTTTACCTAATTCACCCCTCCACTTT. It yields the protein CASSLPNSPLHF.

Points on this clonotype: Just one base apart from a much larger clone, this may be a read error. The chain carries TRBV12-3 or TRBV12-4 and TRBJ2-4; D ambiguous. The V and J ends lost 6 bases and 5 bases respectively, with 17 bases between them. CDR3 length: 15 residues. The CDR3 DNA follows: TGTGCCAGCAGCCGCAGAATGGGCCGTGAAAACATTCAGTACTTC. Residues: CASSRRMGRENIQYF.

The chain recombines TRBV12-3 or TRBV12-4 with TRBJ2-7, with D possibly TRBD1 on 6 matching bases. V gave up 1 base and J gave up 2 bases, with 12 bases separating them. The CDR3 loop spans 15 amino acids. The CDR3 DNA follows: TGTGCCAGCAGTTTAGGGGCAGGGGCACCCTACGAGCAGTACTTC. Its protein is CASSLGAGAPYEQYF.

CDR3 region: CASSPRNLNTEAFF. The CDR3 DNA is TGTGCCAGCTCACCAAGGAATTTGAACACTGAAGCTTTCTTT. The chain employs TRBV18 and TRBJ1-1; the D is unclear. The germline V gene has CDR1 KGHSH and CDR2 LQKENI. V dropped 2 bases and J dropped 0 bases, with 7 bases sitting between them. The CDR3 length is 14 residues.

This clonotype showed up just a few times. This rearrangement joins TRBV12-3 or TRBV12-4 to TRBJ1-2; a possible D gene is TRBD1 (5 bases). The ends were cut back, 3 bases at V and 7 bases at J, with 9 bases in the middle. This CDR3 contains 12 residues. The CDR3 reads CASSFSRAGYTF. The CDR3 DNA follows: TGTGCCAGCAGTTTCTCCAGGGCTGGCTACACCTTC.

The J gene is TRBJ2-5, the V gene TRBV4-3; D is ambiguous. The CDR3 spans 13 residues. Germline values: CDR1 LGHNA, CDR2 YSLEER. V was shortened by 1 base and J by 5 bases, with 8 bases between the two germline ends. The CDR3 spells CASSQGASETQYF. CDR3 in DNA: TGCGCCAGCAGCCAAGGTGCTTCGGAGACCCAGTACTTC.

The sample holds a few counts of this clonotype. The genes are TRBV5-1 and TRBJ1-1, with a tentative D call TRBD1 (6 bases). The V gene lost 9 bases and the J gene lost 1 base, with 19 bases spanning the gap. CDR1 is SGHRS, CDR2 YFSETQ, per germline. This CDR3 spans 15 amino acids. Here the CDR3 DNA reads TGCGCCACAGGGCCCGACAGGTATTCGAACACTGAAGCTTTCTTT. This sequence encodes CATGPDRYSNTEAFF.

The rearrangement joins TRBV5-4 to TRBJ1-2; D unresolved. This CDR3 has 14 amino acids. The V gene's germline CDR1 is SGHNT and CDR2 YYREEE (reference sequence). V lost 4 bases and J 1 base, leaving 11 bases between the germline ends. CDR3 in amino acids: CASSPALDNYGYTF. DNA for the CDR3: TGTGCCAGCAGCCCCGCGCTGGATAACTATGGCTACACCTTC.

This clonotype was detected only a few times. The chain uses TRBV20-1 and TRBJ1-1; possibly TRBD1 for D (5 bases). Germline V gene data show CDR1 as DFQATT and CDR2 as SNEGSKA (reference sequence). The V end lost 5 bases, the J end lost 3 bases, and 10 bases lay between the germline ends. The CDR3 is 12 amino acids. CDR3 nucleotide sequence: TGCAGTGCTGCACAGGTAGACACTGAAGCTTTCTTT. Protein: CSAAQVDTEAFF.

This clonotype showed up many times. V usage is TRBV18 and J usage is TRBJ2-7; D remains unclear. Germline CDR1 KGHSH, CDR2 LQKENI. The CDR3 totals 15 residues. V lost 0 bases and J lost 1, with 10 bases in between. CDR3 nucleotide sequence: TGTGCCAGCTCACCACCGGCCAGGACGTCCTACGAGCAGTACTTC. Its protein is CASSPPARTSYEQYF.